The 21 T cell receptor beta chains below come from one sample, sequenced in a study of regulatory T cells in long-lasting Graves disease. Time point noted: newly diagnosed GD, antithyroid drugs for less than 3 months. Preparation of the TCR library used RNA extracted from PBMCs. Building of the TCR beta libraries involved iRepertoire HTBI primers and Arm-PCR of CDR3 regions. One entry per CDR3 protein results from TCRdb running MiXCR on the multiplex PCR reads. The sample has approximately 300,000 distinct CDR3 sequences; 18% are singletons. Sequenced here: peripheral blood mononuclear cells (PBMCs), sampled at new diagnosis, from a patient treated with antithyroid drugs. Receptors were obtained from a female donor with Graves disease.

The table lists this clonotype with many counts. This chain links TRBV28 with TRBJ1-6, with 8 positions matching TRBD1. The ends lost 3 bases at V and 5 bases at J; junction bases unmatched: 3. This CDR3 is built from 15 residues. CDR1 and CDR2 from the germline V gene are MDHEN and SYDVKM. This CDR3 reads CASSFVTGDNSPLHF. In DNA form, the CDR3 reads TGTGCCAGCAGTTTCGTGACAGGGGATAATTCACCCCTCCACTTT.

Many counts were recorded for this clonotype. A far larger clone is one base from this, pointing to a likely read error. V is TRBV19 and J is TRBJ2-7, with a weak D call TRBD1 (6 bases). The ends were cut back, 9 bases at V and 7 bases at J, with 25 bases in the middle. This CDR3 is built from 15 residues. Per the germline V gene, CDR1 is LNHDA and CDR2 is SQIVND (reference sequence). The CDR3 is CASKKDSGPWNEQYF. CDR3 coding DNA: TGTGCCAGCAAAAAGGACAGTGGGCCTTGGAATGAGCAGTACTTC.

This clonotype has at least ten counts. The V gene is TRBV9, the J gene TRBJ1-1; weak D call: TRBD1 (5 bases). Deletions cut 2 bases from V and 2 bases from J, with 7 bases between. Germline V gene data show CDR1 as SGDLS and CDR2 as YYNGEE. The CDR3 is made up of 13 amino acids. The CDR3 bases are TGTGCCAGCAGCGTTGACAGTAACACTGAAGCTTTCTTT. This encodes CASSVDSNTEAFF.

A remark on this clonotype: Its ends do not fully match the called genes, so a read error is possible. V is TRBV2 and J is TRBJ2-1; TRBD2 agrees at 12 bases. The germline gives CDR1 SNHLY, CDR2 FYNNEI. This CDR3 has 17 amino acids. CDR3 DNA: TGTGCCAGCAGTGCACCTAGCGGGAGGGCCTCCTACAATGAGCAGCTCTTC. This encodes CASSAPSGRASYNEQLF.

In this sample, this clonotype turned up many times. This chain uses TRBV19 with TRBJ1-5, with TRBD1 identical over 9 bases. CDR3 length equals 16 residues. CDR1 LNHDA and CDR2 SQIVND come from the germline V gene (reference sequence). V gave up 2 bases and J gave up 4 bases; unmatched junction bases: 6. CDR3 in DNA: TGTGCCAGTAGTATACTTCAGGGACAGGGAAATCAGCCCCAGCATTTT. This sequence encodes CASSILQGQGNQPQHF.

This clonotype came up many times. CDR3 in DNA: TGCAGCGTTGAGTGGGCTAGCGCAGATACGCAGTATTTT. Translation gives CSVEWASADTQYF. The chain links TRBV29-1 to TRBJ2-3; TRBD2 might be the D (6 bases). The CDR3 is 13 amino acids. Germline values: CDR1 SQVTM, CDR2 ANQGSEA. V shed 3 bases and J shed 4 bases, with 11 bases lying between them.

This clonotype has only a few counts. This sequence joins TRBV3-1 and TRBJ1-2; D ambiguous. This CDR3 has 13 amino acids. The V end lost 2 bases, the J end lost 7 bases, and 11 bases lay between the germline ends. Looked up from germline, CDR1 is LGHDT and CDR2 is YNNKEL (reference sequence). The CDR3 nucleotides are TGTGCCAGCAGCCAAACGCAGGAAACTGGCTACACCTTC. It encodes CASSQTQETGYTF.

The chain links TRBV6-1 to TRBJ1-5; D not resolved. Germline V CDR1 and CDR2: MNHNS, SASEGT. This CDR3 region has 16 residues. The V end lost 10 bases, the J end lost 1 base, and 20 bases lay between the germline ends. CDR3 DNA sequence: TGTGCCACCACGTCCGATTATGTTTTAAGCAATCAGCCCCAGCATTTT. The encoded protein is CATTSDYVLSNQPQHF.

At least ten counts were recorded for this clonotype. The J gene is TRBJ1-6, the V gene TRBV12-5, with 7 nucleotides matching TRBD1. Germline values: CDR1 LGHNT, CDR2 FRNRAP. V shed 6 bases and J 8 bases; nucleotides not matched to a gene: 16. CDR3 length equals 17 residues. CDR3 residues: CASGSRDSLSGYSPLHF. CDR3 DNA: TGTGCTAGTGGCAGCCGGGACAGTTTGAGTGGTTATTCACCCCTCCACTTT.

This clonotype was observed a handful of times. This sequence joins TRBV7-9 and TRBJ1-1, with 7 positions matching TRBD1. CDR3 length: 14 amino acids. The trim removed 1 base at V and 7 bases at J, leaving 6 bases unmatched. Per the germline V gene, CDR1 is SEHNR and CDR2 is FQNEAQ (reference sequence). CDR3 nucleotides: TGTGCCAGCAGCTTAGATAGTCAGGGGGATGAAGCTTTCTTT. Translation: CASSLDSQGDEAFF.

Ten or more counts support this clonotype. The chain recombines TRBV30 with TRBJ1-6, with TRBD1 matching over 7 bases. In germline, CDR1 is GTSNPN, CDR2 SVGIG (reference sequence). The CDR3 is 15 amino acids. The J segment lost 7 bases and the V segment lost 3 bases, leaving 9 bases of the junction unmatched. CDR3 DNA sequence: TGTGCCTGGAGCCCTGTGGAACAGGGGAATTCACCCCTCCACTTT. It encodes CAWSPVEQGNSPLHF. The whole variable domain, filled in from reference TRBV30 and TRBJ1-6, reads SQTIHQWPATLVQPVGSPLSLECTVEGTSNPNLYWYRQAAGRGLQLLFYSVGIGQISSEVPQNLSASRPQDRQFILSSKKLLLSDSGFYLCAWSPVEQGNSPLHFGNGTRLTVT.

The V and J genes are TRBV4-1 and TRBJ1-1; 7 bases agree with TRBD1. Germline values: CDR1 MGHRA, CDR2 YSYEKL. This CDR3 is built from 13 residues. Losses at the gene ends were 3 bases for V and 4 bases for J; bases not matched to a gene: 2. CDR3 loop: CASSQQGVTEAFF. For the CDR3, the DNA is TGCGCCAGCAGCCAGCAGGGGGTCACTGAAGCTTTCTTT.

The gene calls are TRBV12-3 or TRBV12-4 and TRBJ1-2; a weak D match, TRBD1 (5 bases). Trimming cost V 0 bases and J 4 bases, with 12 bases left between them. The CDR3 spans 15 residues. CDR3 region: CASSLAMTEAYGYTF. For the CDR3, the DNA is TGTGCCAGCAGTTTAGCGATGACAGAGGCCTATGGCTACACCTTC.

This clonotype was observed a handful of times. The chain carries TRBV19 and TRBJ2-3; maybe TRBD1 (6 bases). CDR3 size: 18 residues. Trimming left V 2 bases short and J 7 bases short, with 25 bases between. Germline loops: CDR1 LNHDA, CDR2 SQIVND (reference sequence). The CDR3 DNA reads TGTGCCAGTAGTATAACGGCCGCCGCCTGGGGCAGGGGAAATACGCAGTATTTT. This sequence encodes CASSITAAAWGRGNTQYF.

This clonotype was recorded many times. The chain joins TRBV12-5 to TRBJ2-3; D uncertain. Deletions cut 6 bases from V and 6 bases from J, with 10 bases between. Germline V CDR1 and CDR2: LGHNT, FRNRAP. The length of the CDR3 is 12 residues. CDR3 DNA sequence: TGTGCTAGTGGCCCGATGACGGATACGCAGTATTTT. This codes for CASGPMTDTQYF.

The chain combines TRBV5-6 with TRBJ2-1; D call uncertain. Germline assignment: CDR1 SGHDT and CDR2 YYEEEE. Between the trimmed V and J ends, which lost 5 bases and 4 bases, there was a span of 10 bases. The CDR3 sequence is 13 residues long. CDR3 DNA: TGTGCCAGCAGTACTCTATGGTACAATGAGCAGTTCTTC. Protein sequence: CASSTLWYNEQFF.

This clonotype has only a few counts. The chain carries TRBV30 and TRBJ1-6, with unresolved D. Germline V gene sequence: CDR1 GTSNPN, CDR2 SVGIG (reference sequence). V lost 1 base and J 4 bases, leaving 11 bases between the germline ends. This CDR3 is built from 15 residues. CDR3 amino acids: CAWSGYRQYNSPLHF. The CDR3 DNA follows: TGTGCCTGGAGTGGGTACAGACAATATAATTCACCCCTCCACTTT. Supplemented by reference TRBV30 and TRBJ1-6, the full variable domain reads SQTIHQWPATLVQPVGSPLSLECTVEGTSNPNLYWYRQAAGRGLQLLFYSVGIGQISSEVPQNLSASRPQDRQFILSSKKLLLSDSGFYLCAWSGYRQYNSPLHFGNGTRLTVT.

The chain links TRBV28 to TRBJ2-7; 9 bases map to TRBD2. In germline, CDR1 is MDHEN, CDR2 SYDVKM. CDR3 length: 15 residues. V gave up 4 bases and J gave up 0 bases; unmatched junction bases: 4. The DNA of the CDR3 is TGTGCCAGCAGTTGGAGCGGGAGGTTCTCCTACGAGCAGTACTTC. Protein sequence: CASSWSGRFSYEQYF.

This clonotype has ten or more counts. V is TRBV24-1 and J is TRBJ2-2; 10 bases are shared with TRBD2. The CDR3 extends over 16 amino acids. Germline loops: CDR1 KGHDR, CDR2 SFDVKD. Trimming removed 7 bases from V and 5 bases from J; junction bases left unmatched: 9. The CDR3 sequence is CATSFEREGRTGELFF. The CDR3 nucleotides are TGTGCCACCAGCTTCGAGCGGGAGGGAAGGACCGGGGAGCTGTTTTTT.

This clonotype was seen many times. J is TRBJ2-1 and V is TRBV5-1; 9 bases are a match to TRBD2. The germline CDR1 and CDR2 sequences are SGHRS and YFSETQ. CDR3 length equals 16 residues. Trimming removed 4 bases from V and 6 bases from J; junction bases left unmatched: 11. CDR3 residues: CASSQTASGKGNEQFF. In DNA form, the CDR3 reads TGCGCCAGCAGCCAAACGGCTAGCGGGAAGGGCAATGAGCAGTTCTTC.

This clonotype was detected many times. The V and J genes are TRBV6-1 and TRBJ2-2; the match to TRBD2 covers 7 bases. CDR3 length: 17 amino acids. CDR1 and CDR2 from the germline V gene are MNHNS and SASEGT. The J segment lost 6 bases and the V segment lost 10 bases, leaving 20 bases of the junction unmatched. The CDR3, as DNA: TGTGCCACCCAAGCCCCCGCCCACGGGAGGAGGGCCGGGGAGCTGTTTTTT. This translates into CATQAPAHGRRAGELFF.